The clone carrying this T cell receptor beta chain turned up a few times. What it recognizes is unknown. This sample was taken from a study of regulatory T cells in long-lasting Graves disease. The germline V gene encodes CDR1 MNHEY and CDR2 SMNVEV (reference sequence). This CDR3 is built from 14 residues. V was cut by 6 bases and J by 6 bases, with 17 bases left in between. Study outcomes and limitations: Persistent disease was associated with favored TRBV28 usage and with favored use of TRBJ1-2 and TRBJ2-5.

Building of the TCR beta libraries involved iRepertoire HTBI primers and Arm-PCR of CDR3 regions. TCRdb re-called the multiplex PCR reads with MiXCR, one entry per CDR3 protein. The sample has 650,000 to 700,000 distinct CDR3 sequences; 25% to 30% are singletons. Time point here: persistent/refractory GD, antithyroid drugs over 5 years with positive TRAb. TCR sequences were obtained from RNA taken from PBMCs. The source is a female donor with Graves disease. The chain is built from TRBV27 and TRBJ1-2; tentatively, D is TRBD1 (6 bases). The sequences come from peripheral blood mononuclear cells (PBMCs), collected when the disease was refractory, from a patient treated with antithyroid drugs. The CDR3 loop is CASSGTTGPHGYTF. The CDR3 DNA reads TGTGCCAGCAGCGGAACGACAGGCCCCCATGGCTACACCTTC.